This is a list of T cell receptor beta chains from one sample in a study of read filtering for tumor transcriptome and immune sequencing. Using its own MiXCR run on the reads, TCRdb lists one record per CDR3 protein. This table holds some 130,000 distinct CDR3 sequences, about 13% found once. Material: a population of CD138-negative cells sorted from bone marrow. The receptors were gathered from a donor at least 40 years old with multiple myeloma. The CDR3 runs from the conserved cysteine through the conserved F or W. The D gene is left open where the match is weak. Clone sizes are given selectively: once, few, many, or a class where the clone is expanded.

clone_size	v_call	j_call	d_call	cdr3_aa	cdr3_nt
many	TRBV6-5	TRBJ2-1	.	CASSSPVFSSYNEQFF	TGTGCCAGCAGTTCCCCCGTATTTAGCTCCTACAATGAGCAGTTCTTC
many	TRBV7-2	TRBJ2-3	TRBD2	CASRATSGSTDTQYF	TGTGCCAGCAGGGCGACTAGCGGGAGCACAGATACGCAGTATTTT
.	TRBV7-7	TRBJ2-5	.	CASSPTTARETQYF	TGTGCCAGCAGCCCGACTACAGCCCGAGAGACCCAGTACTTC
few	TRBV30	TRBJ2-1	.	CAWTPGGSFYNEQFF	TGTGCCTGGACCCCTGGGGGGTCCTTCTACAATGAGCAGTTCTTC
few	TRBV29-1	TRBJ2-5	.	CSVVESRQYF	TGCAGCGTTGTTGAGTCCCGCCAGTACTTC
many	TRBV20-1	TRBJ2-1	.	CSAPPTGRSYNEQFF	TGCAGTGCTCCTCCGACAGGGAGGTCCTACAATGAGCAGTTCTTC
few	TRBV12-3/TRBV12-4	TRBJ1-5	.	CASSSYRVLSQPQHF	TGTGCCAGCAGTTCCTACAGGGTGTTAAGTCAGCCCCAGCATTTT
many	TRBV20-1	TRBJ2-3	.	CSATRNTDTQYF	TGCAGTGCTACCCGGAACACAGATACGCAGTATTTT
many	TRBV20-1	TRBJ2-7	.	CSARGVAASRALFSYEQYF	TGCAGTGCTAGGGGGGTAGCGGCTAGCAGAGCTTTATTCTCCTACGAGCAGTACTTC
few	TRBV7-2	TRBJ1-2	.	CASRDWGASYGYTF	TGTGCCAGCAGGGATTGGGGGGCTTCCTATGGCTACACCTTC
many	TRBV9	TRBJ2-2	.	CASSVGQGGTGELFF	TGTGCCAGCAGCGTCGGGCAGGGAGGTACCGGGGAGCTGTTTTTT
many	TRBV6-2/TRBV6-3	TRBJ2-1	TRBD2	CASSHLAVSYNEQFF	TGTGCCAGCAGCCACCTAGCGGTGTCCTACAATGAGCAGTTCTTC
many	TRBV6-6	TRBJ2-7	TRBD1	CASSPGTGTKYEQYF	TGTGCCAGCAGTCCCGGGACAGGGACGAAGTACGAGCAGTACTTC
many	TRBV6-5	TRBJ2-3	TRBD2	CASNSGGVSTDTQYF	TGTGCCAGCAACTCCGGGGGGGTGAGCACAGATACGCAGTATTTT
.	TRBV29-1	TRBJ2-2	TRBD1	CSVGTEAGELFF	TGCAGCGTAGGGACAGAGGCCGGGGAGCTGTTTTTT
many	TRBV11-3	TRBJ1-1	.	CASSLQGKSAEAFF	TGTGCCAGCAGCTTACAGGGCAAGTCCGCTGAAGCTTTCTTT
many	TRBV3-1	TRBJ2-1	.	CASSQDEGLQQFF	TGTGCCAGCAGCCAAGATGAAGGACTGCAGCAGTTCTTC
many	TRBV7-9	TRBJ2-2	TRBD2	CASSRTSLDTGELFF	TGTGCCAGCAGCCGGACTAGCCTTGACACCGGGGAGCTGTTTTTT
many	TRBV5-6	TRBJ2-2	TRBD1	CASSLQGIVGAGELFF	TGTGCCAGCAGCTTACAGGGGATTGTCGGTGCCGGGGAGCTGTTTTTT
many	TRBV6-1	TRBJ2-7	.	CASTPTTSTYEQYF	TGTGCCAGCACCCCCACGACATCCACCTACGAGCAGTACTTC
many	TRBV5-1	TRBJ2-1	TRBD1	CASSPGTGRYNEQFF	TGCGCCAGCAGCCCTGGGACAGGGAGATACAATGAGCAGTTCTTC
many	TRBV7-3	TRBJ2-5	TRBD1	CASSPGQGKMETQYF	TGTGCCAGCAGCCCTGGACAGGGGAAAATGGAGACCCAGTACTTC
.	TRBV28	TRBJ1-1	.	CASTYGGSTEAFF	TGTGCCAGCACTTATGGGGGGAGCACTGAAGCTTTCTTT
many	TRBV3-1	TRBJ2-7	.	CASSQGDRLGEQYF	TGTGCCAGCAGCCAAGGTGACCGACTGGGCGAGCAGTACTTC
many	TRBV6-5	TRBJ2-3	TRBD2	CASILRGEGTDTQYF	TGTGCCAGCATTCTTCGGGGGGAGGGGACAGATACGCAGTATTTT